One sample yielded the 4 T cell receptor beta chains listed below, sequenced in a study of T cells in Graves' hyperthyroidism and ophthalmopathy. RNA transcripts gave rise to amplified TCR beta CDR3 regions. The primer set for the first-round RT-PCR of the TCR CDR3 was HTBI. TCRdb reanalysed the multiplex PCR reads using MiXCR and keeps one entry per CDR3 protein. The sample carries hundreds of thousands of distinct CDR3 sequences, about 15% recorded once. Specimen: blood. These receptors were obtained from a woman under 40 with Graves' hyperthyroidism.

This clonotype came up many times. The chain employs TRBV20-1 and TRBJ2-3; perhaps TRBD2 as D (6 bases). The V gene lost 2 bases and the J gene lost 1 base, with 13 bases spanning the gap. Germline V CDR1 and CDR2: DFQATT, SNEGSKA (reference sequence). The CDR3 length is 15 residues. The CDR3: CSARLGSGGTDTQYF. CDR3 coding DNA: TGCAGTGCTAGATTGGGGTCGGGGGGCACAGATACGCAGTATTTT.

This clonotype was detected a few times. The chain combines TRBV20-1 with TRBJ2-1; D uncertain. From germline, CDR1 is DFQATT and CDR2 SNEGSKA (reference sequence). Trimming removed 7 bases at V and 0 bases at J, with 7 bases between. The CDR3 spans 12 residues. CDR3 in amino acids: CSEASSYNEQFF. In DNA, the CDR3 is TGCAGTGAGGCTAGCTCCTACAATGAGCAGTTCTTC.

This chain connects TRBV27 to TRBJ1-5; no firm D call. The V end was cut by 6 bases, the J end by 1 base, with 7 bases between. CDR3 size: 13 residues. Germline V gene lookup returns CDR1 MNHEY and CDR2 SMNVEV (reference sequence). The CDR3 DNA follows: TGTGCCAGCAGGCCTAGAAGCAATCAGCCCCAGCATTTT. It translates to CASRPRSNQPQHF.

The chain employs TRBV5-1 and TRBJ2-5; 9 bases fit TRBD2. CDR1 is SGHRS and CDR2 is YFSETQ in the germline V gene. V lost 4 bases, J lost 9 bases, and 7 bases stayed unmatched. The CDR3 is made up of 13 amino acids. CDR3 sequence reads: CASSPWAGGAQYF. Here the CDR3 DNA reads TGCGCCAGCAGCCCCTGGGCGGGAGGGGCCCAGTACTTC.